The rows below give T cell receptor beta chains drawn from one sample of a study of CD8+CD57+ T cells in acquired aplastic anemia. Each CDR3 protein gets one entry after TCRdb re-called the reads with MiXCR. The top ten hold roughly 3.5% of the sample, which has around 170,000 distinct CDR3 sequences, approximately 51% seen once. Sequences were obtained from sorted CD4+, CD8+, or CD8+CD57+ T cells (not recorded which) from PBMCs. The receptors come from a human donor with aplastic anemia. The CDR3 runs from the conserved cysteine through the conserved F or W. A D gene is named only where the DNA matches it firmly. A clone size is listed for some rows: how often the clone was seen (once, few, many), or a class if it is expanded.

clone_size j_call v_call d_call cdr3_nt cdr3_aa
once TRBJ2-5 TRBV7-9 - TGTGCCAGCAGCTCCGGATCTGAGACCCAGTACTTC CASSSGSETQYF
- TRBJ2-7 TRBV15 TRBD1 TGTGCCACCAGCAGCACACGACAGGGTAACGAGCAGTACTTC CATSSTRQGNEQYF
many TRBJ1-5 TRBV12-3/TRBV12-4 TRBD1 TGTGCCAGCAGCCCAGGGGGAGTTAGCAATCAGCCCCAGCATTTT CASSPGGVSNQPQHF
many TRBJ2-5 TRBV19 - TGTGCCAGTAGTCGCTCAGCCCTTGATAGGGAGACCCAGTACTTC CASSRSALDRETQYF
many TRBJ2-2 TRBV5-4 - TGTGCCAGCCTGAAAGGCGAGAACACCGGGGAGCTGTTTTTT CASLKGENTGELFF
- TRBJ2-5 TRBV19 - TGTGCCAGCAGCGGCTGGGACAACCAAGAGACCCAGTACTTC CASSGWDNQETQYF
- TRBJ1-2 TRBV12-3/TRBV12-4 TRBD1 TGTGCCAGCAGTCCTGACAGGGGGAAGAGAGGCTACACCTTC CASSPDRGKRGYTF
- TRBJ2-5 TRBV9 - TGTGCCAGCAGTTTACACTTAGAGACCCAGTACTTC CASSLHLETQYF
- TRBJ2-1 TRBV11-1 - TGTGCCAGCAGCCTAGGGGCGGGCTCCTACAATGAGCAGTTCTTC CASSLGAGSYNEQFF
- TRBJ1-5 TRBV25-1 - TGTGCCAGCAGTGGGTCGGGTTATAGCAATCAGCCCCAGCATTTT CASSGSGYSNQPQHF
- TRBJ2-3 TRBV5-1 TRBD1 TGCGCCAGCAGCTTGGGGACAGGTGGGGCCCTCGGGTATACGCAGTATTTT CASSLGTGGALGYTQYF
- TRBJ1-6 TRBV10-2 - TGCGCCAGCAGTGAGTCTGCCAGGGAGGTCGGGTATAATTCACCCCTCCACTTT CASSESAREVGYNSPLHF
- TRBJ1-2 TRBV2 - TGTGCCAGCAGGGTGGAGGTCCCTGGCTATGGCTACACCTTC CASRVEVPGYGYTF
few TRBJ1-6 TRBV25-1 - TGTGCCAGCAGTGAATATAATGGCGTCCCACCCCTCCACTTT CASSEYNGVPPLHF
- TRBJ1-3 TRBV19 - TGTGCCAGTAGACTAGCGGGCGGCTTGAACACCATATATTTT CASRLAGGLNTIYF
- TRBJ1-1 TRBV2 - TGTGCCAGCAGTGCGAGGGAGGGCACTGAAGCTTTCTTT CASSAREGTEAFF
many TRBJ1-3 TRBV25-1 - TGTGCCAGCAGACAGCTCTCTGGAAACACCATATATTTT CASRQLSGNTIYF
many TRBJ1-2 TRBV5-4 - TGTGCCAGCAGCTACCGACAGGACTATGGCTACACCTTC CASSYRQDYGYTF
many TRBJ1-2 TRBV9 - TGTGCCAGCAGCGTAGACTCCAGGGTGGTGGGCGGCTACACCTTC CASSVDSRVVGGYTF
- TRBJ2-1 TRBV6-4 - TGTGCCAGCAGTGACTCGATGTTGGGGAGCCCCTACAATGAGCAGTTCTTC CASSDSMLGSPYNEQFF
many TRBJ1-5 TRBV4-2 TRBD1 TGTGCCAGCAGCCCTTACAGGGGGGTTATTCAGCCCCAGCATTTT CASSPYRGVIQPQHF
- TRBJ2-1 TRBV29-1 TRBD1 TGCAGCGTTGCGTCCCGCTGGGTAGACAGGGGCGAGCAGTTCTTC CSVASRWVDRGEQFF
- TRBJ1-3 TRBV7-3 - TGTGCCAGCAGCTTTAGGGTCATAGAACAGAACACCATATATTTT CASSFRVIEQNTIYF
- TRBJ2-7 TRBV19 TRBD2 TGTGCCAGTAGTAACGGACTAGCGCAATCCTACGAGCAGTACTTC CASSNGLAQSYEQYF
- TRBJ2-7 TRBV29-1 TRBD2 TGCAGCGTGCGTCTAGCGGGGGGGACCTACGAGCAGTACTTC CSVRLAGGTYEQYF
few TRBJ1-1 TRBV29-1 - TGCAGCGTGGGACGGATGAACACTGAAGCTTTCTTT CSVGRMNTEAFF
many TRBJ2-2 TRBV6-4 - TGTGCCAGCAGTGAAATACCCACCGGGGAGCTGTTTTTT CASSEIPTGELFF
many TRBJ1-2 TRBV11-3 - TGTGCCAGCAGCTTAACCCGACAGAACTATGGCTACACCTTC CASSLTRQNYGYTF
- TRBJ1-2 TRBV7-9 - TGTGCCAGCAGCCAGCAAATCACGGCCTATGGCTACACCTTC CASSQQITAYGYTF
many TRBJ2-1 TRBV2 - TGTGCCAGCAGTGTCTTATCGAGCTCCTACAATGAGCAGTTCTTC CASSVLSSSYNEQFF
- TRBJ1-2 TRBV29-1 - TGCAGCGTTTATGAGGGCGGTAAGGGCAGCTATGGCTACACCTTC CSVYEGGKGSYGYTF
many TRBJ1-2 TRBV12-3/TRBV12-4 - TGTGCCAGCAGTGACCTGAACCGAAGGGCGGGGGGCTACACCTTC CASSDLNRRAGGYTF
few TRBJ1-3 TRBV7-1 - TGTGCCAGCAGCTCCTTTAGTTTGTCTCTCATCCCGGTGGCTGGAAACACCATATATTTT CASSSFSLSLIPVAGNTIYF